The rows below give T cell receptor beta chains drawn from one sample of a study of OX40 agonist ivuxolimab in advanced cancers. Sequencing was performed with immunoSEQ multiplex PCR; in TCRdb, only in-frame clones are kept and a portion is missing. The profile covers approximately 82,000 clones, with less than 85% appearing a single time and more than 0.75% taken by the ten largest. The sample here was CD4+ or CD8+ T cells sorted from blood, taken in a trial of the OX40 agonist ivuxolimab. The receptors were gathered from an adult with an advanced solid tumor such as melanoma, head and neck, liver or kidney cancer. Both conserved end residues are part of each CDR3. D genes are given only for firm matches. Clone size, where shown, is once, few, many, or a class for clones that have expanded.

abundance,j_gene,v_gene,d_gene,CDR3nt,CDR3aa
-,TRBJ1-2,TRBV18,TRBD1,TGTGCCAGCTCACCAAGGACAGGGAAGGATGATGGCTACACCTTC,CASSPRTGKDDGYTF
-,TRBJ1-1,TRBV9,TRBD1,TGTGCCAGCAGCGTAGAGGCAGGGGGAAGTGGCACTGAAGCTTTCTTT,CASSVEAGGSGTEAFF
-,TRBJ1-6,TRBV7-2,-,TGTGCCAGCAGCTTAGACCCAGGGGTCTCACCCCTCCACTTT,CASSLDPGVSPLHF
-,TRBJ2-5,TRBV5-1,TRBD1,TGCGCCAGCAGTACCGGGACAGGGGAGACCCAGTACTTC,CASSTGTGETQYF
-,TRBJ2-7,TRBV29-1,-,TGCAGCGTCAGGGGCGAGGGCGGGGAAGCCTACGAGCAGTACTTC,CSVRGEGGEAYEQYF
-,TRBJ1-5,TRBV6-1,TRBD1,TGTGCCAGCCTTTGGACAGGAGGGGGGAATCAGCCCCAGCATTTT,CASLWTGGGNQPQHF
once,TRBJ2-2,TRBV19,-,TGTGCCAGTAGCCCGGATGGCGGGGTGATCGCCGGGGAGCTGTTTTTT,CASSPDGGVIAGELFF
-,TRBJ2-5,TRBV7-9,TRBD1,TGTGCCAGCAGAACCGGGACAGGCCAAGAGACCCAGTACTTC,CASRTGTGQETQYF
-,TRBJ1-1,TRBV4-3,-,TGCGCCAGCAGCCCTCGCCGAGGGACTGAAGCTTTCTTT,CASSPRRGTEAFF
-,TRBJ2-1,TRBV7-3,TRBD1,TGTGCCAGCAGCTTAAGGGCAGGGGGCAATGAGCAGTTCTTC,CASSLRAGGNEQFF